The 3 T cell receptor beta chains below all came from one sample that was sequenced in a study of early T cells in non-severe SARS-CoV-2 infection. In TCRdb, the 5' RACE reads were re-called with MiXCR into one record per CDR3 protein. The sample yields around 56,000 distinct CDR3 sequences, less than 15% seen once. The sequenced sample was whole blood, obtained at baseline. These receptors were collected from an adult who was a healthcare worker with PCR-confirmed SARS-CoV-2 infection or an uninfected control (not recorded which).

There are a few counts of this clonotype. The CDR3 protein is CASSVAGPGISDEQFF. In DNA form, the CDR3 reads TGTGCCAGCAGCGTTGCCGGGCCAGGCATTTCCGATGAGCAGTTCTTC. The chain links TRBV9 to TRBJ2-1, with unresolved D. Germline V gene data show CDR1 as SGDLS and CDR2 as YYNGEE. The CDR3 consists of 16 residues. The V end was cut by 2 bases, the J end by 8 bases, with 20 bases between. The variable domain in full, with the rest retrieved from reference TRBV9 and TRBJ2-1, is DSGVTQTPKHLITATGQRVTLRCSPRSGDLSVYWYQQSLDQGLQFLIQYYNGEERAKGNILERFSAQQFPDLHSELNLSSLELGDSALYFCASSVAGPGISDEQFFGPGTRLTVL.

In this sample, this clonotype turned up a few times. The rearrangement links TRBV20-1 to TRBJ2-1; weak D call: TRBD2 (6 bases). The CDR3 is 16 amino acids. The germline gives CDR1 DFQATT, CDR2 SNEGSKA (reference sequence). V dropped 5 bases and J dropped 0 bases, with 17 bases sitting between them. CDR3 sequence (DNA): TGCAGTGCTCCTGACCTAGGGGAGGACTCCTACAATGAGCAGTTCTTC. It translates to CSAPDLGEDSYNEQFF.

The rearrangement uses TRBV5-1 and TRBJ2-1; 7 nucleotides match TRBD2. The V gene end was trimmed by 4 bases and the J gene end by 2 bases; junction bases not matched to a gene: 3. Germline CDR1 and CDR2: SGHRS and YFSETQ. CDR3 length equals 14 residues. The CDR3 loop reads CASSGGTTYNEQFF. The CDR3 nucleotides are TGCGCCAGCAGCGGCGGGACTACCTACAATGAGCAGTTCTTC.